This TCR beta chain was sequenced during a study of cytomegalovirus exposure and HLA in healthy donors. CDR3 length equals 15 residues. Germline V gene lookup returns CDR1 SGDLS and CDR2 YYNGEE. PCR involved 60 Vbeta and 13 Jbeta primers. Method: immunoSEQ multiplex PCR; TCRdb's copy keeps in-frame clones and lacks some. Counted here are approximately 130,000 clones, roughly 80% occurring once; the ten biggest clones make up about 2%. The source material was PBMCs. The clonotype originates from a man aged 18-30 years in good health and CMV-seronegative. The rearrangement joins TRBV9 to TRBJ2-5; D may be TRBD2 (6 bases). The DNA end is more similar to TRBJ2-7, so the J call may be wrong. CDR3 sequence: CASSVGDWSSYEQYF. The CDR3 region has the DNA TGTGCCAGCAGCGTGGGGGACTGGTCCTCCTACGAGCAGTACTTC.